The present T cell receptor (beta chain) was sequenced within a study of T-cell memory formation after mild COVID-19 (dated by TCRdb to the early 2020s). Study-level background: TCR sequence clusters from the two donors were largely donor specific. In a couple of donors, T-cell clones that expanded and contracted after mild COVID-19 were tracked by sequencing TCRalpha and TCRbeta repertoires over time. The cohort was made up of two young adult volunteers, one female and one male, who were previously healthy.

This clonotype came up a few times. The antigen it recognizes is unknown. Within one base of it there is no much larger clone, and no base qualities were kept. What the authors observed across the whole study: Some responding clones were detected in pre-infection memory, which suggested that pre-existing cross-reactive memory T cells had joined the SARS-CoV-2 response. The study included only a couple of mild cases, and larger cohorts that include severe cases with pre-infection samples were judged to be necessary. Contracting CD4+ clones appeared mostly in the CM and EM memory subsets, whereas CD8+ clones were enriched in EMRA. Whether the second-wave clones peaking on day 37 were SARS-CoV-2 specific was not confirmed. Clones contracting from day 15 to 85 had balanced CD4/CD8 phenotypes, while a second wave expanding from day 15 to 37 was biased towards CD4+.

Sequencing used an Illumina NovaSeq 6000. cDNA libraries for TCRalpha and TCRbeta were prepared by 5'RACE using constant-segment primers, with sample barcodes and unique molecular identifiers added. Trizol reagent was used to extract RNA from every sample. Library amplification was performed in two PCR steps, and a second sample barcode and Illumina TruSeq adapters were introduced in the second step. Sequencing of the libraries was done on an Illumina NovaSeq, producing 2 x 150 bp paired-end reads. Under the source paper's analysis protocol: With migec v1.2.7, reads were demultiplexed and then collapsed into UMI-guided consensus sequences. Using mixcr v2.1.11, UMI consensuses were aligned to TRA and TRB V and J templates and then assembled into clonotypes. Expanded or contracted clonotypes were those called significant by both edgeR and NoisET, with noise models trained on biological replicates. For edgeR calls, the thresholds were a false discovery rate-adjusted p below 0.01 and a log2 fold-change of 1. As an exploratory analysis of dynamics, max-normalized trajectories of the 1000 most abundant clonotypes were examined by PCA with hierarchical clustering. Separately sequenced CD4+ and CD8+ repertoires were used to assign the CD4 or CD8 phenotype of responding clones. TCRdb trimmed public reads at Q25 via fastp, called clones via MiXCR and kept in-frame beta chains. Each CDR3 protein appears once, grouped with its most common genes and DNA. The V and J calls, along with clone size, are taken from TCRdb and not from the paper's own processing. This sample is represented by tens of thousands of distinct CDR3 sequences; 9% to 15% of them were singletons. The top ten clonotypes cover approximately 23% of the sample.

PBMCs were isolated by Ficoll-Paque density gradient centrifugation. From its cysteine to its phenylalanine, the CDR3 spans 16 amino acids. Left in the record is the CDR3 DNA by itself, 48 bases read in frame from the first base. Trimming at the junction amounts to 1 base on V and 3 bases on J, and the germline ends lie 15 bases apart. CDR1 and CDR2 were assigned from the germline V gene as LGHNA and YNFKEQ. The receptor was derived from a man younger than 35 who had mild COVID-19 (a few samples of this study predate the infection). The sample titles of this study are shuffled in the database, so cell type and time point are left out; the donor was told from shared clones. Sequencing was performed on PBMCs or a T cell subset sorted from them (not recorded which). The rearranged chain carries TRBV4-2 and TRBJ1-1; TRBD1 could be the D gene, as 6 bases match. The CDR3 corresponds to CASSQVFQGQDTEAFF. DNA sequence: TGTGCCAGCAGCCAAGTCTTTCAGGGGCAGGACACTGAAGCTTTCTTT.